A single sample is the source of the 7 T cell receptor beta chains below, sequenced in a study of blood T cells in healthy people across ages. Through a sample-barcoded 5' primer and a J-beta primer mix, a second PCR was run for roughly 7 to 12 cycles. TCRdb redid the calling of the 5' RACE reads with MiXCR, one entry per CDR3 protein. The sample consists of approximately 1.5 million distinct CDR3 sequences, roughly two fifths of them appearing once. Sequencing was carried out using blood. The receptors were gathered from a woman in her late teens or twenties in good health.

The rearrangement links TRBV6-5 to TRBJ2-5; 7 nucleotides match TRBD1. The V segment lost 2 bases and the J segment 1 base; nucleotides outside the gene matches: 7. CDR1 is MNHEY, CDR2 SVGAGI, per germline. The CDR3 spans 16 residues. CDR3 coding DNA: TGTGCCAGCAGTTACCTTACCGGGACAGTCCAAGAGACCCAGTACTTC. This gives the protein CASSYLTGTVQETQYF.

This chain uses TRBV3-1 with TRBJ2-4; no clear D gene. V lost 2 bases, J lost 6 bases, and 11 bases lay in between. CDR1 and CDR2 (germline): LGHDT, YNNKEL (reference sequence). There are 14 residues in the CDR3. DNA for the CDR3: TGTGCCAGCAGCCAACCACTGAGTGGAAACATTCAGTACTTC. Residues: CASSQPLSGNIQYF.

V gene TRBV4-1 combines with J gene TRBJ1-2, with 11 bases aligning to TRBD1. V gave up 0 bases and J gave up 7 bases; unmatched junction bases: 7. The V gene's germline CDR1 is MGHRA and CDR2 YSYEKL. The CDR3 is 16 amino acids. CDR3 sequence reads: CASSQDWTGGFIGYTF. As DNA, the CDR3 is TGCGCCAGCAGCCAAGATTGGACAGGGGGCTTTATTGGCTACACCTTC.

This sequence joins TRBV4-3 and TRBJ2-5; D call uncertain. The end of the DNA is better explained by TRBJ2-7, so the J call may be wrong. The CDR3 is 16 amino acids. The V gene's germline CDR1 is LGHNA and CDR2 YSLEER. CDR3: CASSQDKSLGPGEQYF. CDR3 coding DNA: TGCGCCAGCAGCCAAGATAAAAGCCTAGGTCCTGGCGAGCAGTACTTC.

The CDR3 spells CATTRTSGIMNTGELFF. The DNA for the CDR3 is TGTGCCACCACCCGGACTAGCGGGATTATGAACACCGGGGAGCTGTTTTTT. The V gene is TRBV15, the J gene TRBJ2-2; 12 bases match TRBD2. The trim removed 7 bases at V and 1 base at J, leaving 7 bases unmatched. Germline values: CDR1 LNHNV, CDR2 YYDKDF (reference sequence). CDR3 length equals 17 residues. Complete variable domain (other parts from reference TRBV15 and TRBJ2-2): DAMVIQNPRYQVTQFGKPVTLSCSQTLNHNVMYWYQQKSSQAPKLLFHYYDKDFNNEADTPDNFQSRRPNTSFCFLDIRSPGLGDTAMYLCATTRTSGIMNTGELFFGEGSRLTVL.

This clonotype was observed once. The chain joins TRBV5-1 to TRBJ2-5, with D possibly being TRBD2 (5 bases). CDR1 is SGHRS, CDR2 YFSETQ, per germline. The V end lost 1 base, the J end lost 3 bases, and 13 bases lay between the germline ends. CDR3 size: 15 residues. The CDR3 DNA reads TGCGCCAGCAGCTTGCTGGACTCAGCAGAAGAGACCCAGTACTTC. This sequence encodes CASSLLDSAEETQYF. Full variable domain (outside the CDR3, taken from reference TRBV5-1 and TRBJ2-5): KAGVTQTPRYLIKTRGQQVTLSCSPISGHRSVSWYQQTPGQGLQFLFEYFSETQRNKGNFPGRFSGRQFSNSRSEMNVSTLELGDSALYLCASSLLDSAEETQYFGPGTRLLVL.

This clonotype was counted a few times. The chain has TRBV27 and TRBJ1-1; D not certain. Trimming pared 5 bases from V and 7 bases from J, leaving 14 bases between. The CDR3 contains 13 residues. The V gene's germline CDR1 is MNHEY and CDR2 SMNVEV (reference sequence). Here the CDR3 DNA reads TGTGCCAGCAGTCCCCTGGCATTTTATGAAGCTTTCTTT. Amino acid sequence: CASSPLAFYEAFF.